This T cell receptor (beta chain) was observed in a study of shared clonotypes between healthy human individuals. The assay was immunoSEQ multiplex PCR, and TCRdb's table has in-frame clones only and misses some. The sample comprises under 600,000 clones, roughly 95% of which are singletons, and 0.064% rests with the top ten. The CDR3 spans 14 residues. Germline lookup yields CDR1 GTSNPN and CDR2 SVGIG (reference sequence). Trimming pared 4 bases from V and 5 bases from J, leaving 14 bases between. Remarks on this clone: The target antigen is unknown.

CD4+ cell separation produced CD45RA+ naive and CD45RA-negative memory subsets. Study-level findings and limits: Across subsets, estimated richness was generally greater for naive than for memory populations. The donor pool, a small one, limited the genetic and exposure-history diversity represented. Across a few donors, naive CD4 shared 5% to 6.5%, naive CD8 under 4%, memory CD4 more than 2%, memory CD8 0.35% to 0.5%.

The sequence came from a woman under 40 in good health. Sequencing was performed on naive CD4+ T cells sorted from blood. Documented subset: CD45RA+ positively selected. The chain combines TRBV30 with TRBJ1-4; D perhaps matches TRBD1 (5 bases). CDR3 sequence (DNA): TGTGCCTGGAAGGGACCTCCGGGCAATGAAAAACTGTTTTTT. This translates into CAWKGPPGNEKLFF.